This record concerns one T cell receptor beta chain sequence. Its target is not known. This sample was included in a study of shared clonotypes between healthy human individuals. Regarding the study as a whole: Clonotypes shared by all four sorted-subset donors had higher generation probabilities than non-shared clonotypes. Clonotype sharing among donors likely depends on sequencing depth.

Every contributor of samples was a Caucasian grown-up residing in Nashville, Tennessee. Each subset's genomic DNA was shared equally among a number of immunoSEQ plates. Using immunoSEQ multiplex PCR, the repertoire was profiled, and TCRdb retains in-frame clones only, with some absent. The sample includes 2,500,000 or so clones, approximately 94% seen only once; the top ten take more than 0.12%. CDR3 size: 11 residues. With 4 bases removed from V and 7 bases from J, the gap between germline ends came to 7 bases. Germline CDR1 MDHEN, CDR2 SYDVKM. This sequence joins TRBV28 and TRBJ1-2; D unresolved. This TCR derives from a man aged 18 to 30 in good health. The source material was naive CD4+ T cells sorted from blood. The subset denotes: CD45RA+ positively selected. The CDR3 here is CASSSSVGYTF. The CDR3 DNA sequence: TGTGCCAGCAGTTCCAGCGTTGGCTACACCTTC.